Following are 10 T cell receptor beta chains from one sample sequenced in a study of blood T cell repertoires in COVID-19. Generated by immunoSEQ multiplex PCR, the TCRdb table keeps only in-frame clones and is missing some. The sample has roughly 49,000 clones; 65% to 85% are singletons. Sequenced input: peripheral blood. All receptors derive from a man aged 50 to 59 with acute or convalescent COVID-19.

The CDR3 region is CAWSPGNGDQPQHF. The CDR3 DNA sequence: TGTGCCTGGAGCCCAGGGAATGGGGATCAGCCCCAGCATTTT. The chain combines TRBV30 with TRBJ1-5, with D possibly being TRBD1 (5 bases). The CDR3 is made up of 14 amino acids. Germline V gene lookup returns CDR1 GTSNPN and CDR2 SVGIG (reference sequence). V was shortened by 3 bases and J by 5 bases, with 14 bases between the two germline ends.

This chain uses TRBV12-3 or TRBV12-4 with TRBJ1-2; TRBD1 might be the D (6 bases). The CDR3 contains 12 residues. V lost 6 bases and J 4 bases, leaving 9 bases between the germline ends. The CDR3 nucleotides read TGTGCCAGCAGCATAGGGGGCTATGGCTACACCTTC. Its translation is CASSIGGYGYTF.

The rearrangement uses TRBV6-5 and TRBJ2-2; perhaps TRBD1 as D (5 bases). Trimming stripped 7 bases from V and 0 bases from J, with 12 bases between. The CDR3 loop spans 15 amino acids. Germline-derived CDR1 and CDR2 are MNHEY and SVGAGI. The CDR3 DNA reads as TGTGCCAGCAACAGACAGTCCGCGAACACCGGGGAGCTGTTTTTT. Its protein product is CASNRQSANTGELFF.

This clone has a single count. The chain links TRBV20-1 to TRBJ2-7, with D perhaps matching TRBD1 (5 bases). The CDR3 covers 11 residues. The ends were cut back, 5 bases at V and 1 base at J, with 6 bases in the middle. In germline, CDR1 is DFQATT, CDR2 SNEGSKA (reference sequence). In nucleotides, the CDR3 is TGCAGTGCTCAGGGTTCCTACGAGCAGTACTTC. Translation gives CSAQGSYEQYF.

The rearrangement joins TRBV30 to TRBJ1-2; TRBD1 agrees at 8 bases. After removal of 4 bases from V and 2 bases from J, the junction contained 3 bases not matched to a gene. There are 13 residues in the CDR3. The V gene's germline CDR1 is GTSNPN and CDR2 SVGIG (reference sequence). The CDR3 coding sequence is TGTGCCTGGAAAAACAGGGGGAACTATGGCTACACCTTC. It is translated as CAWKNRGNYGYTF.

The chain recombines TRBV9 with TRBJ1-2; TRBD1 matches at 9 bases. Germline CDR1 SGDLS, CDR2 YYNGEE. This CDR3 is built from 15 residues. With V trimmed by 4 bases and J by 2 bases, 6 bases remained unmatched. CDR3 in amino acids: CASSKSGQGNYGYTF. The CDR3 nucleotides are TGTGCCAGCAGCAAATCGGGACAGGGAAACTATGGCTACACCTTC.

This sequence joins TRBV5-1 and TRBJ2-6; TRBD1 matches 7 bases. The V and J ends lost 0 bases and 0 bases, in that order; junction bases with no gene match: 12. This CDR3 is built from 20 residues. Per germline, CDR1 SGHRS and CDR2 YFSETQ. The CDR3 DNA reads TGCGCCAGCAGCTTGGTACCCGGGACAGAACTATTCTCTGGGGCCAACGTCCTGACTTTC. It is translated as CASSLVPGTELFSGANVLTF.

This chain links TRBV9 with TRBJ2-1; TRBD2 aligns across 9 bases. Per germline, CDR1 SGDLS and CDR2 YYNGEE. This CDR3 spans 17 amino acids. Trimming at V came to 1 base and at J to 3 bases, leaving 8 bases not matched to a gene. The CDR3 is CASSVPMGAGGYNEQFF. CDR3 in DNA: TGTGCCAGCAGCGTACCTATGGGAGCGGGAGGCTACAATGAGCAGTTCTTC.

The chain carries TRBV9 and TRBJ1-2; 9 bases are a match to TRBD1. V lost 2 bases and J lost 2; bases outside the gene matches: 13. Germline CDR1 is SGDLS and CDR2 is YYNGEE. The CDR3 contains 18 residues. This CDR3 reads CASSVNRDREFPNYGYTF. The CDR3 nucleotides are TGTGCCAGCAGCGTCAACCGGGACAGGGAGTTCCCGAACTATGGCTACACCTTC. The variable domain in full, completed from reference TRBV9 and TRBJ1-2, reads DSGVTQTPKHLITATGQRVTLRCSPRSGDLSVYWYQQSLDQGLQFLIQYYNGEERAKGNILERFSAQQFPDLHSELNLSSLELGDSALYFCASSVNRDREFPNYGYTFGSGTRLTVV.

In its sample, this clone was seen once. The J gene is TRBJ2-7, the V gene TRBV7-2; TRBD2 aligns across 14 bases. CDR1 and CDR2 (germline): SGHTA, FQGNSA. V lost 5 bases to trimming and J lost 4 bases; unmatched junction nucleotides: 13. The CDR3 consists of 18 residues. The CDR3 nucleotides read TGTGCCAGCAGCCTGACTGGGACTAGCGGGGGTGTGGGGTACGAGCAGTACTTC. Translation gives CASSLTGTSGGVGYEQYF.